The T cell receptor (beta chain) described here comes from a study of blood T cells in healthy people across ages. This CDR3 region has 13 residues. The germline V gene encodes CDR1 SQVTM and CDR2 ANQGSEA. Primed by a sample-barcoded 5' primer and a J-beta primer mix, a second PCR proceeded for about 6 to 11 cycles. Every sample returned 2.5 million or more CDR3-containing paired-end reads. One entry per CDR3 protein, called by TCRdb with MiXCR from the 5' RACE reads. The table lists fewer than 600,000 distinct CDR3 sequences, about 29% of them singletons. This clonotype was seen a few times. These data were likewise used in another study, on T cells of mothers and their children. That paper notes: The people who donated were three healthy Caucasian mothers and their six children. Versus unrelated pairs, overlap was slightly higher in related mother-child pairs, without reaching significance. Persistent microchimeric T cell clones were sought, and none were detected.

This receptor was taken from a boy aged 2-15 years in good health. V gene TRBV29-1 combines with J gene TRBJ2-5; tentatively, D is TRBD2 (6 bases). Gene TRBJ2-7 matches the end of the DNA better, so the J call may be wrong. The sample was blood. In DNA form, the CDR3 reads TGCAGCGTTGGCGGAGGGTTCTCCTACGAGCAGTACTTC. It codes for CSVGGGFSYEQYF.